This T cell receptor beta chain was identified during a study of blood T cell repertoires in COVID-19 (TCRdb year 2020). Regarding the complete study: The collaborator samples originated in the United States, Italy and Spain and spanned the acute and convalescent phases of COVID-19. The repertoires were made available in a free public database intended to serve as a resource for research on the immune response to SARS-CoV-2. Deeply sampled blood TCRbeta repertoires from subjects exposed to, actively infected with, or recovered from COVID-19 were included in the dataset. Sample metadata almost always included a de-identified subject ID, COVID-19 status, age in years and sex. HLA class I and class II types, where available, came from metadata supplied by the sample provider rather than from assay-based typing. The prospective study material was composed of cDNA or gDNA derived from T cells, B-cell-depleted T cells, or PBMCs. Samples came from the ongoing ImmuneRACE study (first 160 participants) plus 1,254 subjects from 6 global collaborators. What the authors observed across the whole study: How much clinical and demographic metadata was included differed by source and by participant, and the metadata was provided uncurated.

TCRbeta CDR3 regions were amplified from genomic DNA by means of the immunoSEQ Assay, a bias-controlled multiplex PCR. On the study's bioinformatics: Nucleated cell counts per sample were estimated from amplification of reference gene primers within the assay. Sequence reads were collapsed and filtered to measure the absolute abundance of every unique TCRbeta CDR3 rearrangement. For each sample, productive Simpson clonality was calculated as the square root of Simpson's diversity index across productive rearrangements. In TCRdb, the immuneACCESS table is reduced to in-frame sequences with V and J assigned. These tables do not hold every clone; where another copy was compared, an unresolved V gene accounts for under half, and the others remain unexplained. The DNA was the basis for D and trimming; V, J and clone size are from that table. The sample data list 70,000 to 80,000 clones, and more than 65% of these were observed just once. The biggest ten clones account for approximately 12% of the sample.

In the case of this clone: The antigen it binds to is not known. Base quality data are lacking; no much larger clone is found one base away.

Collaborating institutions collected whole blood in K2EDTA tubes following their own protocols. For TCRbeta analysis, collaborator samples were shipped as frozen whole blood, as isolated PBMCs, or as DNA extracted from either sample type. V lost 3 bases and J lost 1 base; the stretch between them is 5 bases long. Measured from the cysteine to the phenylalanine, the CDR3 is 13 residues long. Left in the record is the CDR3 DNA by itself, 39 bases read in frame from the first base. From a lookup of the germline V gene, CDR1 and CDR2 are MGHRA and YSYEKL. Sequenced material: peripheral blood. The chain links TRBV4-1 with TRBJ2-3; no D gene call is confident. This TCR came from a man aged 45-60 years with acute or convalescent COVID-19. Here the CDR3 is given as CASSHPGTDTQYF. The DNA sequence is as follows: TGCGCCAGCAGCCACCCCGGCACAGATACGCAGTATTTT.